The clone carrying this T cell receptor beta chain was picked up many times. This specimen comes from a study of T cells in Graves' hyperthyroidism and ophthalmopathy. The CDR3 loop spans 18 amino acids. Unmatched junction bases numbered 12, after V lost 1 base and J lost 2 bases. Germline V CDR1 and CDR2: LNHNV, YYDKDF (reference sequence). Amplification of TCR beta CDR3 regions used RNA as the template. HTBI primers drove first-round RT-PCR of the TCR CDR3. TCRdb independently ran MiXCR on the multiplex PCR reads; one entry per CDR3 protein. The top ten clones hold roughly a fifth of a sample with about 350,000 distinct CDR3 sequences, nearly 15% of them seen once.

The chain carries TRBV15 and TRBJ2-7, with TRBD1 identical over 9 bases. This clonotype originated in a woman aged 55-69 years with Graves' ophthalmopathy. Sequencing was done on a sample of blood. Here the CDR3 reads CATSRGRIGQGLAYEQYF. In DNA form, the CDR3 reads TGTGCCACCAGCAGAGGACGTATTGGACAGGGGCTTGCCTACGAGCAGTACTTC.